This entry lists 14 T cell receptor beta chains sequenced from one sample in a study of early T cells in non-severe SARS-CoV-2 infection. TCRdb re-called the 5' RACE reads with MiXCR, one entry per CDR3 protein. The table has 55,000 or so distinct CDR3 sequences, around 6.6% seen once; the top ten hold approximately 6.3%. The sequencing here drew on whole blood, taken at baseline. The receptors come from an adult who was a healthcare worker with PCR-confirmed SARS-CoV-2 infection or an uninfected control (not recorded which).

V is TRBV14 and J is TRBJ2-5; D might be TRBD1 (5 bases). V gave up 4 bases and J gave up 0 bases, with 12 bases separating them. Per germline, CDR1 SGHDN and CDR2 FVKESK. The CDR3 covers 15 residues. The CDR3, as DNA: TGTGCCAGCAGCCGGAAGGGGATCAACCAAGAGACCCAGTACTTC. Protein sequence: CASSRKGINQETQYF.

This clonotype was detected a few times. V and J are TRBV27 and TRBJ1-5; 8 nucleotides match TRBD1. Germline loops: CDR1 MNHEY, CDR2 SMNVEV (reference sequence). CDR3 length: 17 amino acids. Trimming removed 6 bases from V and 0 bases from J; junction bases left unmatched: 10. The CDR3 DNA reads as TGTGCCAGCAGGAGCAGGGGGCAAGTTTATAGCAATCAGCCCCAGCATTTT. This codes for CASRSRGQVYSNQPQHF.

This clonotype was observed at least ten times. The genes are TRBV5-6 and TRBJ2-7; D call uncertain. Trimming stripped 4 bases from V and 3 bases from J, with 14 bases between. Germline V gene sequence: CDR1 SGHDT, CDR2 YYEEEE. The CDR3 extends over 14 amino acids. CDR3 loop: CASSPPRAVYEQYF. The CDR3 DNA reads as TGTGCCAGCAGCCCCCCCCGGGCAGTCTACGAGCAGTACTTC. The whole variable domain, remainder taken from reference TRBV5-6 and TRBJ2-7, is DAGVTQSPTHLIKTRGQQVTLRCSPKSGHDTVSWYQQALGQGPQFIFQYYEEEERQRGNFPDRFSGHQFPNYSSELNVNALLLGDSALYLCASSPPRAVYEQYFGPGTRLTVT.

This clonotype occurred many times. The chain recombines TRBV29-1 with TRBJ2-3; TRBD2 aligns across 10 bases. V gave up 8 bases and J gave up 8 bases; unmatched junction bases: 13. Germline V gives CDR1 SQVTM, CDR2 ANQGSEA. The CDR3 sequence is 14 residues long. The CDR3 DNA reads as TGCAGCTCAGGCCAGCGGGGGGGCCAGGGTACGCAGTATTTT. Translated, it gives CSSGQRGGQGTQYF.

The chain links TRBV5-1 to TRBJ2-7, with 11 bases identical to TRBD2. CDR3 size: 18 residues. From germline, CDR1 is SGHRS and CDR2 YFSETQ. Germline trimming cut 0 bases from V and 1 base from J; bases unmatched to any gene: 9. This chain's CDR3 is CASSLEGTSGVASYEQYF. CDR3 in DNA: TGCGCCAGCAGCTTGGAAGGGACTAGCGGCGTTGCGTCCTACGAGCAGTACTTC. The full variable domain, rest sourced from reference TRBV5-1 and TRBJ2-7, is KAGVTQTPRYLIKTRGQQVTLSCSPISGHRSVSWYQQTPGQGLQFLFEYFSETQRNKGNFPGRFSGRQFSNSRSEMNVSTLELGDSALYLCASSLEGTSGVASYEQYFGPGTRLTVT.

The chain is built from TRBV28 and TRBJ1-1; D is undetermined. Trimming shortened V by 4 bases and J by 1 base, and 4 bases separated the two germline ends. Germline V gene lookup returns CDR1 MDHEN and CDR2 SYDVKM. The CDR3 contains 12 residues. As DNA, the CDR3 is TGTGCCAGCAGTTACCAGAACACTGAAGCTTTCTTT. Its protein is CASSYQNTEAFF.

This CDR3 is CASSLTGGGQPQHF. The CDR3 DNA reads as TGTGCCAGCAGCCTCACAGGGGGAGGGCAGCCCCAGCATTTT. V usage is TRBV7-8 and J usage is TRBJ1-5; TRBD1 agrees at 8 bases. Germline CDR1 reads SGHVS; CDR2 reads FQNEAQ. This CDR3 is 14 amino acids long. With V trimmed by 5 bases and J by 7 bases, 7 bases remained unmatched.

This chain links TRBV4-2 with TRBJ2-5; the D is unclear. The CDR3 totals 15 residues. Deletions cut 1 base from V and 2 bases from J, with 11 bases between. Germline V CDR1 and CDR2: LGHNA, YNFKEQ. CDR3 DNA sequence: TGTGCCAGCAGCCAAGCCTCAGGAGATCAAGAGACCCAGTACTTC. It is translated as CASSQASGDQETQYF.

V gene TRBV7-2 combines with J gene TRBJ2-7; 9 bases are a match to TRBD1. Trimming cost V 6 bases and J 7 bases; bases outside gene matches: 13. Looked up from germline, CDR1 is SGHTA and CDR2 is FQGNSA. This CDR3 has 15 residues. In nucleotides, the CDR3 is TGTGCCAGCAGGAAGACCGGGACAGGGATTTATGAGCAGTACTTC. Translating gives CASRKTGTGIYEQYF.

There are a few counts of this clonotype. For the CDR3, the DNA is TGTGCCAGCAGTCGTCGGGGGGGTGACACCGGGGAGCTGTTTTTT. It encodes CASSRRGGDTGELFF. V and J are TRBV7-2 and TRBJ2-2, with 8 positions matching TRBD2. With 6 bases clipped from V and 3 bases from J, the junction kept 6 bases outside the gene matches. CDR3 length: 15 residues. In germline, CDR1 is SGHTA, CDR2 FQGNSA.

This clonotype was counted many times. The V and J genes are TRBV28 and TRBJ2-7; D is uncertain. V lost 5 bases and J lost 2, with 7 bases in between. CDR3 length: 12 residues. Germline V lookup: CDR1 MDHEN, CDR2 SYDVKM. CDR3 coding DNA: TGTGCCAGCAGTCTGACCCCCTACGAGCAGTACTTC. Protein product: CASSLTPYEQYF.

This clonotype was detected only a few times. This chain links TRBV12-3 or TRBV12-4 with TRBJ1-3; D is undetermined. This CDR3 is built from 14 residues. V was trimmed by 3 bases and J by 0 bases, leaving 6 bases between them. CDR3 in amino acids: CASSFRSSGNTIYF. The CDR3 nucleotides read TGTGCCAGCAGTTTTCGAAGCTCTGGAAACACCATATATTTT.

The table lists this clonotype with a few counts. V is TRBV19 and J is TRBJ1-5; the D is unclear. The CDR3 extends over 15 amino acids. Trimming took 3 bases from V and 2 from J, leaving 11 bases between them. Germline-derived CDR1 and CDR2 are LNHDA and SQIVND (reference sequence). The CDR3 DNA follows: TGTGCCAGTAGTATTTTGAGTATTGGCAATCAGCCCCAGCATTTT. Translating gives CASSILSIGNQPQHF.

This chain connects TRBV28 to TRBJ1-1; D is unresolved. The CDR3 loop spans 17 amino acids. Germline V CDR1 and CDR2: MDHEN, SYDVKM. V was clipped by 5 bases and J by 3 bases, with 22 bases between them. Here the CDR3 DNA reads TGTGCCAGCAGTCCACTTGGTGTCTCCCTAGCGGACACTGAAGCTTTCTTT. This codes for CASSPLGVSLADTEAFF.